This TCR beta chain was recorded in a study of post-analysis software for immune sequencing data (dated by TCRdb to the mid-2010s). For context, the study as a whole: Relapsing-remitting, secondary progressive and progressive-relapsing multiple sclerosis were recorded as disease courses, and subtype annotation was lacking for some patients. A subset of samples was prepared in parallel using single-end sample barcoding, then pooled and co-amplified after Illumina adapter ligation. Patient repertoires were compared against roughly 12 previously published healthy control repertoires from donors aged roughly 6 to 27 years. Summary of the overall study and its limitations: Multiple sclerosis patients had significantly lower normalized Chao1 diversity than controls, a result that suggests substantial peripheral T-cell clonal expansion. The multiple sclerosis patient group was slightly younger than the control group. Direct clustering with F measure showed strong co-clustering of samples prepared in the same batch, prompting a batch-effect correction. Roughly 5 TRBV segments, including TRBV5-6, TRBV5-1 and TRBV20-1, were significantly more frequent in patients than controls.

To demonstrate the VDJtools post-analysis software, TCR beta repertoires were profiled from the peripheral blood of about 13 young patients with multiple sclerosis. The patients with multiple sclerosis were children and adolescents between about 6 and 17 years of age. A remark on this clonotype: Its antigen target is currently unknown. Per-base qualities were not stored, and no clone one base away is much larger.

The library was generated by PCR. Reads for this sample came from an Illumina HiSeq 2500. Unique molecular identifiers were incorporated into TCR beta cDNA libraries to reduce PCR and sequencing biases. Some 500,000 cDNA molecules were obtained per 1 to 10 million input T cells, so each molecule approximated one T cell. The same protocol used for the earlier healthy control dataset was applied to prepare and sequence the patient libraries. Samples belonging to the same batch were prepared together, multiplexed and sequenced on a shared HiSeq lane. The authors' pipeline ran thus. MIGEC was used to process the raw barcoded reads, and molecular identifier groups with only a single read were discarded before consensus assembly and CDR3 extraction. VDJtools was used for post-analysis of the clonotype tables, and diversity was normalized by down-sampling every dataset to the size of the smallest sample. To correct batch-related cross-sample contamination, repertoire overlap clustering matched CDR3 amino acid sequences but not nucleotide sequences. TCRdb trimmed public reads at Q25 via fastp, called clones via MiXCR and kept in-frame beta chains. Here each entry gathers all rows of one CDR3 protein and keeps the most common genes and DNA. These V and J calls are TCRdb output, not the study's own analysis. The sample table records 170,000 or so distinct CDR3 sequences; about 29% of these occur just once. About 1.4% of the sample is in the top ten clones.

CDR1 MDHEN and CDR2 SYDVKM are derived from the germline V gene. Trimming at the junction amounts to 10 bases on V and 6 bases on J, and the germline ends lie 12 bases apart. From its cysteine to its phenylalanine, the CDR3 spans 12 amino acids. The CDR3 DNA has 36 bases and is translated from base 1. The sample was blood. The sequence joins TRBV28 to TRBJ2-2; TRBD2 is a weak D gene call, 6 bases matching. This TCR was recovered from a girl aged 5 to 17 with multiple sclerosis. The CDR3 region has the sequence CATGSLAGELFF. The DNA reads TGTGCCACCGGGAGTTTGGCCGGGGAGCTGTTTTTT. The full variable domain, with segments outside the CDR3 supplied by the reference TRBV28 and TRBJ2-2 proteins, appears as DVKVTQSSRYLVKRTGEKVFLECVQDMDHENMFWYRQDPGLGLRLIYFSYDVKMKEKGDIPEGYSVSREKKERFSLILESASTNQTSMYLCATGSLAGELFFGEGSRLTVL.